A selection of T cell receptor beta chains follows, all from one sample in a study of cytomegalovirus exposure and HLA in healthy donors. Sequenced by immunoSEQ multiplex PCR; TCRdb stores in-frame clones only, minus some. The profile shows about 78,000 clones, around 70% of them singletons. Sequencing used PBMCs. Receptors originate from a woman aged 40-49 years in good health and CMV-seropositive. The CDR3 runs from the conserved cysteine through the conserved F or W. Each record gives: J gene, clone size, D gene, V gene, CDR3 protein, CDR3 DNA. D genes are given only for firm matches. Clone sizes are given selectively: once, few, many, or a class where the clone is expanded.

TRBJ2-3	NA	NA	TRBV7-2	CASSLDRLDVYSDTQYF	TGTGCCAGCAGCTTAGATAGGCTAGATGTCTACTCAGATACGCAGTATTTT
TRBJ2-5	NA	TRBD2	TRBV27	CASSFRAGVKETQYF	TGTGCCAGCAGTTTCCGAGCGGGAGTTAAAGAGACCCAGTACTTC
TRBJ2-3	NA	TRBD2	TRBV4-1	CASSQDIRRDAGGLRQYF	TGCGCCAGCAGCCAAGATATTCGCCGTGACGCGGGGGGGTTGAGGCAGTATTTT
TRBJ2-7	NA	NA	TRBV10-3	CAISEPGSTSSYEQYF	TGTGCCATCAGTGAGCCGGGATCGACTAGCTCCTACGAGCAGTACTTC
TRBJ1-1	few	NA	TRBV5-8	CASSPILAIPTAFF	TGTGCCAGCAGCCCTATCCTCGCAATTCCAACGGCTTTCTTT
TRBJ2-7	NA	NA	TRBV4-2	CASSHESGASSYEQYF	TGTGCCAGCAGCCACGAGTCAGGGGCGAGCTCCTACGAGCAGTACTTC
TRBJ2-1	once	TRBD2	TRBV7-6	CASSLAPRGTSDLSSYNEQFF	TGTGCCAGCAGCTTAGCGCCACGTGGGACTAGCGACCTGAGCTCCTACAATGAGCAGTTCTTC
TRBJ2-1	NA	NA	TRBV5-1	CASSPIENEQFF	TGCGCCAGCAGTCCCATTGAGAATGAGCAGTTCTTC
TRBJ1-6	NA	NA	TRBV11-2	CASSFVEDSPLHF	TGTGCCAGCTCTTTCGTGGAGGATTCACCCCTCCACTTT
TRBJ2-7	NA	TRBD2	TRBV29-1	CSVGAGTSGMYEQYF	TGCAGCGTTGGGGCCGGGACTAGCGGGATGTACGAGCAGTACTTC
TRBJ1-5	NA	NA	TRBV7-9	CASSLWASQDRGGNQPQHF	TGTGCCAGCAGCTTGTGGGCTTCCCAGGACCGGGGTGGCAATCAGCCCCAGCATTTT
TRBJ1-2	NA	TRBD1	TRBV30	CAWSVGGTGVGYPF	TGTGCCTGGAGTGTAGGTGGGACAGGGGTCGGCTACCCCTTC
TRBJ1-5	NA	NA	TRBV28	CASRSAQGNQPQHF	TGTGCCAGCAGATCTGCACAGGGAAATCAGCCCCAGCATTTT
TRBJ2-2	NA	NA	TRBV7-9	CASGTGLTNTGELFF	TGTGCCAGCGGCACGGGACTCACGAACACCGGGGAGCTGTTTTTT
TRBJ1-5	NA	TRBD1	TRBV4-2	CASSPFEGANSNQPQHF	TGTGCCAGCAGCCCGTTCGAGGGGGCCAATAGCAATCAGCCCCAGCATTTT
TRBJ1-5	NA	NA	TRBV21-1	CASSRPGGYQPQHF	TGTGCCAGCAGCAGACCAGGGGGCTATCAGCCCCAGCATTTT
TRBJ1-2	NA	NA	TRBV18	CASSPGDGGYTF	TGTGCCAGCTCACCGGGAGATGGTGGCTACACCTTC
TRBJ2-5	NA	NA	TRBV18	CASSPRSYTLRETQYF	TGTGCCAGCTCACCACGTAGTTATACCCTTCGGGAGACCCAGTACTTC
TRBJ2-1	NA	TRBD2	TRBV7-9	CASSLEGLAGNEQFF	TGTGCCAGCAGCTTAGAAGGGCTAGCGGGGAATGAGCAGTTCTTC
TRBJ1-5	NA	NA	TRBV7-2	CASSAQAVSQPQHF	TGTGCCAGCAGCGCACAGGCCGTTAGTCAGCCCCAGCATTTT
TRBJ1-1	NA	NA	TRBV19	CASRQGLNTEAFF	TGTGCCAGTAGACAGGGCCTGAACACTGAAGCTTTCTTT
TRBJ1-2	NA	NA	TRBV4-3	CASSQDTAGYGYTF	TGCGCCAGCAGCCAAGATACAGCCGGCTATGGCTACACCTTC
TRBJ1-5	few	TRBD1	TRBV2	CASRSGTGRNQPQHF	TGTGCCAGCAGGTCCGGGACAGGGCGCAATCAGCCCCAGCATTTT
TRBJ1-1	NA	TRBD1	TRBV28	CASKILGGANTEAFF	TGTGCCAGCAAGATTTTAGGGGGCGCGAACACTGAAGCTTTCTTT
TRBJ1-2	NA	NA	TRBV6-6	CASSRQPANYGYTF	TGTGCCAGCAGTCGACAGCCGGCAAACTATGGCTACACCTTC
TRBJ1-5	NA	TRBD1	TRBV7-2	CASSLGQGNQPQHF	TGTGCCAGCAGCTTAGGACAGGGGAATCAGCCCCAGCATTTT